Following are 15 T cell receptor beta chains from one sample sequenced in a study of OX40 agonist ivuxolimab in advanced cancers. Assay used: immunoSEQ multiplex PCR; TCRdb lists only in-frame clones, some missing. The sample includes about 72,000 clones, roughly 80% seen only once; the top ten take less than 5.5%. The sample here was CD4+ or CD8+ T cells sorted from blood, taken in a trial of the OX40 agonist ivuxolimab. These receptors were taken from an adult with an advanced solid tumor such as melanoma, head and neck, liver or kidney cancer.

The CDR3 region is CASSFFQGAGVGEKLFF. The CDR3 region has the DNA TGTGCCAGCAGTTTTTTCCAGGGAGCGGGAGTCGGTGAAAAACTGTTTTTT. The chain employs TRBV28 and TRBJ1-4; D is possibly TRBD1 (5 bases). Trimming shortened V by 3 bases and J by 7 bases, and 21 bases separated the two germline ends. Germline CDR1 MDHEN, CDR2 SYDVKM. There are 17 residues in the CDR3.

The CDR3 coding sequence is TGTGCCAGCAGCTTAGCGGCTAGCGGGGAGCAGTACTTC. Translated: CASSLAASGEQYF. This chain links TRBV7-3 with TRBJ2-7, with 8 positions matching TRBD2. The CDR3 sequence is 13 residues long. The germline gives CDR1 SGHTA, CDR2 FQGTGA. J was trimmed by 7 bases and V by 2 bases; bases with no gene match: 4.

J is TRBJ1-1 and V is TRBV29-1; D remains unclear. The CDR3 is 10 amino acids. Trimming removed 6 bases at V and 6 bases at J, with 8 bases between. CDR1 and CDR2 (germline): SQVTM, ANQGSEA. CDR3 DNA: TGCAGCGTCGGGTGGTCTGAAGCTTTCTTT. It specifies CSVGWSEAFF. The whole variable domain, remainder taken from reference TRBV29-1 and TRBJ1-1, is SAVISQKPSRDICQRGTSLTIQCQVDSQVTMMFWYRQQPGQSLTLIATANQGSEATYESGFVIDKFPISRPNLTFSTLTVSNMSPEDSSIYLCSVGWSEAFFGQGTRLTVV.

The genes are TRBV5-4 and TRBJ2-5; D possibly corresponds to TRBD1 (6 bases). This CDR3 comprises 13 residues. Per the germline V gene, CDR1 is SGHNT and CDR2 is YYREEE (reference sequence). With 0 bases removed from V and 3 bases from J, the gap between germline ends came to 6 bases. The CDR3 DNA sequence: TGTGCCAGCAGCTTGGACAGGGAAGAGACCCAGTACTTC. It yields the protein CASSLDREETQYF.

The chain couples TRBV11-2 to TRBJ2-3; D unclear. Deletions cut 5 bases from V and 4 bases from J, with 10 bases between. The CDR3 totals 13 residues. Germline V gene lookup returns CDR1 SGHAT and CDR2 FQNNGV. CDR3 sequence reads: CASSLTRPDTQYF. CDR3 coding DNA: TGTGCCAGCAGCCTGACCCGACCAGATACGCAGTATTTT.

This clone has a single count. The chain links TRBV4-3 to TRBJ2-7; D unclear. The V gene's germline CDR1 is LGHNA and CDR2 YSLEER. V lost 0 bases and J lost 7, with 16 bases in between. The CDR3 runs 15 residues. Here the CDR3 DNA reads TGCGCCAGCAGCCAAGATACGGTGAGCCACCGGGAGCAGTACTTC. This encodes CASSQDTVSHREQYF.

This clone was picked up one time. V and J are TRBV9 and TRBJ1-2; 10 bases match TRBD1. Trimming removed 4 bases from V and 2 bases from J; junction bases left unmatched: 5. This CDR3 is 15 amino acids long. CDR1 and CDR2 from the germline V gene are SGDLS and YYNGEE. DNA for the CDR3: TGTGCCAGCAGCCCCGACAGGGGGCTAAACTATGGCTACACCTTC. Its protein is CASSPDRGLNYGYTF. Variable domain in full (rest from reference TRBV9 and TRBJ1-2): DSGVTQTPKHLITATGQRVTLRCSPRSGDLSVYWYQQSLDQGLQFLIQYYNGEERAKGNILERFSAQQFPDLHSELNLSSLELGDSALYFCASSPDRGLNYGYTFGSGTRLTVV.

This clone was counted a single time. V and J are TRBV6-6 and TRBJ2-7; maybe TRBD2 (6 bases). CDR3 length equals 15 residues. CDR1 MNHNY and CDR2 SVGAGI come from the germline V gene (reference sequence). V lost 6 bases and J lost 0, with 15 bases in between. CDR3 loop: CASSDESGLSYEQYF. DNA for the CDR3: TGTGCCAGCAGCGATGAAAGCGGGCTCTCCTACGAGCAGTACTTC.

This clone was picked up a small number of times. The rearrangement uses TRBV15 and TRBJ2-5, with TRBD1 identical over 9 bases. V shed 0 bases and J 5 bases; nucleotides not matched to a gene: 4. In germline, CDR1 is LNHNV, CDR2 YYDKDF (reference sequence). The CDR3 consists of 15 residues. The CDR3 reads CATSRDGTGSETQYF. CDR3 in DNA: TGTGCCACCAGCAGAGATGGGACAGGGTCGGAGACCCAGTACTTC.

The chain joins TRBV7-8 to TRBJ2-3; 10 bases map to TRBD2. V lost 5 bases to trimming and J lost 4 bases; unmatched junction nucleotides: 3. Germline V lookup: CDR1 SGHVS, CDR2 FQNEAQ. This CDR3 is built from 14 residues. This CDR3 reads CASSEGTSADTQYF. The DNA for the CDR3 is TGTGCCAGCAGCGAAGGGACTAGCGCAGATACGCAGTATTTT. Full variable domain (remainder filled in from reference TRBV7-8 and TRBJ2-3): GAGVSQSPRYKVAKRGQDVALRCDPISGHVSLFWYQQALGQGPEFLTYFQNEAQLDKSGLPSDRFFAERPEGSVSTLKIQRTQQEDSAVYLCASSEGTSADTQYFGPGTRLTVL.

The V gene is TRBV18, the J gene TRBJ2-3; 10 nucleotides align to TRBD1. The CDR3 length is 18 residues. V was pared by 5 bases and J by 0 bases, with 11 bases of the junction left unmatched. CDR1 KGHSH and CDR2 LQKENI come from the germline V gene. This chain's CDR3 is CASSTDRGGIPSTDTQYF. CDR3 coding DNA: TGTGCCAGCTCAACGGACAGGGGGGGGATACCTAGCACAGATACGCAGTATTTT.

The chain uses TRBV29-1 and TRBJ1-5, with a weak D call TRBD1 (6 bases). CDR1 and CDR2 (germline): SQVTM, ANQGSEA. The CDR3 extends over 13 amino acids. The V end was cut by 4 bases, the J end by 7 bases, with 14 bases between. CDR3 in amino acids: CSVASDRWQPQHF. The CDR3, as DNA: TGCAGCGTTGCGTCCGACAGGTGGCAGCCCCAGCATTTT.

V and J are TRBV6-9 and TRBJ1-5; no clear D gene. Trimming left V 9 bases short and J 5 bases short, with 11 bases between. The V gene's germline CDR1 is MNHGY and CDR2 SVAAGI. The CDR3 spans 12 residues. The CDR3 nucleotides are TGTGCCAGGTATATTGCGCATCAGCCCCAGCATTTT. This encodes CARYIAHQPQHF.

This chain joins TRBV9 and TRBJ2-5; TRBD2 is a possible D gene (6 bases). Trimming pared 2 bases from V and 5 bases from J, leaving 16 bases between. The CDR3 sequence is 15 residues long. The germline V gene encodes CDR1 SGDLS and CDR2 YYNGEE. CDR3 bases: TGTGCCAGCAGCGTGGAGGGCGGGTTCCGCGAGACCCAGTACTTC. Translation: CASSVEGGFRETQYF.

The chain has TRBV18 and TRBJ2-5, with 9 bases aligning to TRBD2. The junction had 5 bases not matched to a gene; V was cut back by 1 base and J by 5 bases. Per the germline V gene, CDR1 is KGHSH and CDR2 is LQKENI. This CDR3 has 15 amino acids. CDR3 region: CASSPLAGEVETQYF. CDR3 DNA: TGTGCCAGCTCACCACTAGCGGGAGAAGTGGAGACCCAGTACTTC. Complete variable domain (other parts from reference TRBV18 and TRBJ2-5): NAGVMQNPRHLVRRRGQEARLRCSPMKGHSHVYWYRQLPEEGLKFMVYLQKENIIDESGMPKERFSAEFPKEGPSILRIQQVVRGDSAAYFCASSPLAGEVETQYFGPGTRLLVL.